This T cell receptor (beta chain) was captured by sequencing in a study of metastatic and nonmetastatic thyroid tumors. Overall study: Repertoire data that came from the blood and tumor or nodule tissue of malignant and benign thyroid patients were compared. The study's findings and limits: According to reports, the diversity of TCR beta was significantly higher in malignant thyroid tumors than in benign nodules, and this held in both blood and tumor samples.

The CDR3 is made up of 15 amino acids. Germline lookup yields CDR1 DFQATT and CDR2 SNEGSKA (reference sequence). Until they underwent thyroid surgery, no patient had received any treatment. This clone was found a few times. Its antigen is not identified. A single base separates this from a much larger clone, so it may be a read error. In the study's own analysis: A papillary thyroid cancer distant-metastasis classifier was built from CDR3 differences across clinicopathological groups. TCRdb redid the clone calls on the PCR reads using MiXCR. TCRdb's processing, not the authors', yielded these V and J calls. Seen here are 20,000 to 25,000 clones, 20% to 30% observed once, and the top ten hold 5.4%.

Sample: tumor tissue. The chain joins TRBV20-1 to TRBJ2-1; tentative D call: TRBD1 (6 bases). The clonotype comes from a female donor with papillary thyroid cancer or a benign thyroid nodule (not recorded which). Some clones in this sample may be carry-over from other donors' samples. CDR3 region: CSSSQGPNSYNEQFF. Written as DNA, the CDR3 is TGCAGTTCTAGCCAGGGGCCCAACTCCTACAATGAGCAGTTCTTC.